The text below deals with one T cell receptor beta chain. The antigen is unknown. The CDR3 runs to 16 residues. CDR1 MGHRA and CDR2 YSYEKL come from the germline V gene. V was shortened by 3 bases and J by 4 bases, with 18 bases between the two germline ends. The data stem from a study of T cells in localized non-small cell lung cancer. Repertoires were generated with immunoSEQ multiplex PCR, while TCRdb's copy carries only in-frame clones and drops some. The sample gives around 78,000 clones, approximately 90% of which show up once; more than 20% is in the top ten. Study-wide points: An association was observed between higher blood T cell density and longer overall survival.

This specimen was peripheral blood, taken before any cancer treatment. The chain links TRBV4-1 to TRBJ1-2; D is ambiguous. The clonotype comes from a woman aged 35 to 70 with stage I squamous cell lung carcinoma. The CDR3 DNA is TGCGCCAGCAGCCAGTCCCGAAACACGAAGCTCTATGGCTACACCTTC. Its translation is CASSQSRNTKLYGYTF.